This T cell receptor (beta chain) appears in the sequencing data of a study of Graves' ophthalmopathy and Graves' hyperthyroidism. Broader study findings: Most expanded clonotypes in thyroid above 0.001 frequency also showed up in blood. Its predictions of ophthalmopathy progression gave the model around 71% sensitivity and about 78% specificity.

This clonotype was seen repeatedly, ten times or more. Antigen unknown. The diagnosis combined clinical symptoms, thyroxine, TRAb, thyroid ultrasound and orbital computed tomography scans. Amplification targeted the TCR beta CDR3 regions, with RNA transcripts as the source material. HTBI primers were used in a first-round RT-PCR, which preceded a second-round multiplex PCR. MiXCR, applied by TCRdb to the multiplex PCR reads, yields one record per CDR3 protein. The profile shows about 620,000 distinct CDR3 sequences, about 20% of them singletons. This CDR3 comprises 17 residues. CDR1 and CDR2 from the germline V gene are MDHEN and SYDVKM. V was shortened by 2 bases and J by 0 bases, with 16 bases between the two germline ends.

The chain recombines TRBV28 with TRBJ1-1; weak D call: TRBD1 (5 bases). The clonotype was recovered from a young woman with stable Graves' hyperthyroidism. Some clones in this sample may be carry-over from other donors' samples. Source material: peripheral blood. CDR3 bases: TGTGCCAGCAGTTTACTAGGTCTGACAGAAATGAACACTGAAGCTTTCTTT. It encodes CASSLLGLTEMNTEAFF.